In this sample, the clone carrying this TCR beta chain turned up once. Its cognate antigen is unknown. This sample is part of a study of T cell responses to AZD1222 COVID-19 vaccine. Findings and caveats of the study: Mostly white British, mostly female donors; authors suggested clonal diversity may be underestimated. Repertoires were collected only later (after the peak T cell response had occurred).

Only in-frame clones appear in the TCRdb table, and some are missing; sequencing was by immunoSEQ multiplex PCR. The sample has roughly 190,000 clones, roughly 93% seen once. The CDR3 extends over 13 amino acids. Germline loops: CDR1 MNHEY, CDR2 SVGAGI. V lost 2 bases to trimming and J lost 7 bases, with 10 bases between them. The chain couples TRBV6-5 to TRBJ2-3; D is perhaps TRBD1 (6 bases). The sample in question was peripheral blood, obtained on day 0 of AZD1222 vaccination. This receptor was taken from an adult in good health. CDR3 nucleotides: TGTGCCAGCAGTTACCAGGGGTTGTATACGCAGTATTTT. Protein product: CASSYQGLYTQYF.